Below, 26 T cell receptor beta chains from the same sample are listed, as sequenced in a study of blood T cell repertoires in COVID-19. Repertoires were generated with immunoSEQ multiplex PCR, while TCRdb's copy carries only in-frame clones and drops some. The sample lists a few hundred thousand clones, approximately 87% occurring once. Sequencing was performed on peripheral blood. The receptors come from a man aged 55 to 70 who had recovered from COVID-19.

The chain is built from TRBV9 and TRBJ2-2, with 12 bases aligning to TRBD1. This CDR3 comprises 17 residues. The junction had 8 bases not matched to a gene; V was cut back by 3 bases and J by 5 bases. Germline V lookup: CDR1 SGDLS, CDR2 YYNGEE. CDR3 sequence (DNA): TGTGCCAGCAGCGGAGGGACAGGGGGCGCGGGGACCGGGGAGCTGTTTTTT. Protein: CASSGGTGGAGTGELFF.

The chain recombines TRBV10-2 with TRBJ1-5, with D tentatively TRBD1 (6 bases). The CDR3 is 16 amino acids. Trimming cost V 1 base and J 2 bases, with 12 bases left between them. In germline, CDR1 is WSHSY, CDR2 SAAADI. The CDR3 is CASSEYGGSGNQPQHF. The CDR3 nucleotides read TGCGCCAGCAGTGAGTATGGGGGCTCCGGCAATCAGCCCCAGCATTTT.

The chain combines TRBV30 with TRBJ1-4; the match to TRBD1 covers 7 bases. The germline V gene encodes CDR1 GTSNPN and CDR2 SVGIG (reference sequence). This CDR3 has 16 amino acids. V shed 6 bases and J 0 bases; nucleotides not matched to a gene: 10. The DNA for the CDR3 is TGTGCCTGTCGAGGGGGACAGAAACCAACTAATGAAAAACTGTTTTTT. Its translation is CACRGGQKPTNEKLFF.

V gene TRBV2 combines with J gene TRBJ2-5; 7 bases line up with TRBD2. Germline CDR1 SNHLY, CDR2 FYNNEI. This CDR3 has 15 residues. With 4 bases clipped from V and 5 bases from J, the junction kept 10 bases outside the gene matches. The CDR3 nucleotides read TGTGCCAGCAGTGCAAGCGGGGCGAATGGGGAGACCCAGTACTTC. The encoded protein is CASSASGANGETQYF.

This clone occurred once. This chain uses TRBV2 with TRBJ2-7; D perhaps matches TRBD2 (6 bases). The germline V gene encodes CDR1 SNHLY and CDR2 FYNNEI. This CDR3 contains 13 residues. Trimming shortened V by 5 bases and J by 3 bases, and 11 bases separated the two germline ends. The CDR3 bases are TGTGCCAGCAGTCGGGAGAGCGACTACGAGCAGTACTTC. Translating gives CASSRESDYEQYF.

A single count supports this clone. The chain couples TRBV19 to TRBJ1-5, with D tentatively TRBD1 (6 bases). Trimming took 11 bases from V and 1 from J, leaving 21 bases between them. The germline CDR1 and CDR2 sequences are LNHDA and SQIVND (reference sequence). The CDR3 is 16 amino acids. CDR3 in DNA: TGTGCCCGTAACGGGGGGGCGGGGTCGAGCAATCAGCCCCAGCATTTT. Its protein is CARNGGAGSSNQPQHF.

The chain uses TRBV4-2 and TRBJ2-2, with D possibly matching TRBD2 (6 bases). The CDR3 is made up of 17 amino acids. Trimming shortened V by 0 bases and J by 2 bases, and 13 bases separated the two germline ends. CDR1 is LGHNA, CDR2 YNFKEQ, per germline. DNA of the CDR3: TGTGCCAGCAGCCAAGATCCCAATAGCGGCAACACCGGGGAGCTGTTTTTT. This codes for CASSQDPNSGNTGELFF.

The chain has TRBV7-9 and TRBJ2-1, with 11 bases that match TRBD2. This CDR3 spans 16 amino acids. The J segment lost 3 bases and the V segment lost 6 bases, leaving 7 bases of the junction unmatched. Germline lookup yields CDR1 SEHNR and CDR2 FQNEAQ (reference sequence). Here the CDR3 reads CASSKTGTSGYNEQFF. The CDR3 bases are TGTGCCAGCAGTAAGACCGGGACTAGCGGCTACAATGAGCAGTTCTTC.

This clone has just a few counts. The chain recombines TRBV11-1 with TRBJ1-6; 8 nucleotides align to TRBD1. Per germline, CDR1 SGHAT and CDR2 FQDESV (reference sequence). The junction had 8 bases not matched to a gene; V was cut back by 5 bases and J by 5 bases. This CDR3 is built from 16 residues. The CDR3 DNA is TGTGCCAGCAGCCCCCGGGACAGGAATGATAATTCACCCCTCCACTTT. It is translated as CASSPRDRNDNSPLHF.

V gene TRBV5-1 combines with J gene TRBJ2-3; 9 nucleotides match TRBD2. Germline trimming cut 0 bases from V and 7 bases from J; bases unmatched to any gene: 6. Per the germline V gene, CDR1 is SGHRS and CDR2 is YFSETQ. The CDR3 sequence is 15 residues long. Written as DNA, the CDR3 is TGCGCCAGCAGCTTGGAAGGACTAGCGCGCCATACGCAGTATTTT. Protein: CASSLEGLARHTQYF. Full variable domain (remainder filled in from reference TRBV5-1 and TRBJ2-3): KAGVTQTPRYLIKTRGQQVTLSCSPISGHRSVSWYQQTPGQGLQFLFEYFSETQRNKGNFPGRFSGRQFSNSRSEMNVSTLELGDSALYLCASSLEGLARHTQYFGPGTRLTVL.

The gene calls are TRBV21-1 and TRBJ2-1; the D call TRBD2 from the table was never checked on the DNA. TRBV21-1 is a recognized pseudogene. The CDR3 has 17 residues. The CDR3 reads CASSKEEGRVRYNEQFF. The CDR3 DNA is TGTGCCAGCAGCAAAGAAGAGGGGAGGGTGAGGTACAATGAGCAGTTCTTC.

V and J are TRBV19 and TRBJ2-5, with TRBD1 identical over 9 bases. The length of the CDR3 is 13 residues. Unmatched junction bases numbered 0, after V lost 3 bases and J lost 4 bases. CDR1 is LNHDA, CDR2 SQIVND, per germline (reference sequence). The CDR3 protein is CASSMGQGETQYF. The CDR3 coding sequence is TGTGCCAGTAGTATGGGACAGGGAGAGACCCAGTACTTC.

V gene TRBV3-1 (or the pseudogene TRBV3-2) combines with J gene TRBJ2-7, with D possibly matching TRBD1 (5 bases). V lost 5 bases to trimming and J lost 6 bases, with 23 bases between them. CDR3 length equals 16 residues. CDR1 and CDR2 (germline): LGHDT, YNNKEL (reference sequence). The CDR3 region is CASSIGAGVQGIEQYF. CDR3 nucleotides: TGTGCCAGCAGCATTGGGGCTGGGGTTCAGGGAATCGAGCAGTACTTC.

The chain recombines TRBV7-9 with TRBJ2-5; D is perhaps TRBD2 (7 bases). The germline gives CDR1 SEHNR, CDR2 FQNEAQ (reference sequence). V lost 5 bases and J lost 4, with 20 bases in between. The CDR3 has 16 amino acids. The CDR3 reads CASSLGSGGALETQYF. As DNA, the CDR3 is TGTGCCAGCAGCCTCGGCAGTGGGGGGGCATTAGAGACCCAGTACTTC.

The chain uses TRBV5-1 and TRBJ2-1; 10 bases match TRBD2. Unmatched junction bases numbered 8, after V lost 4 bases and J lost 4 bases. The CDR3 is 16 amino acids. Germline CDR1 and CDR2: SGHRS and YFSETQ. CDR3 sequence: CASSPQSGGAYNEQFF. The CDR3 nucleotides read TGCGCCAGCAGCCCCCAGAGCGGGGGGGCTTACAATGAGCAGTTCTTC. The full variable domain, with the rest looked up from reference TRBV5-1 and TRBJ2-1, is KAGVTQTPRYLIKTRGQQVTLSCSPISGHRSVSWYQQTPGQGLQFLFEYFSETQRNKGNFPGRFSGRQFSNSRSEMNVSTLELGDSALYLCASSPQSGGAYNEQFFGPGTRLTVL.

The chain employs TRBV6-1 and TRBJ2-7, with 7 nucleotides matching TRBD1. CDR1 is MNHNS and CDR2 is SASEGT in the germline V gene. This CDR3 is 14 amino acids long. After removal of 2 bases from V and 5 bases from J, the junction contained 6 bases not matched to a gene. CDR3 coding DNA: TGTGCCAGCAGTGAAAGGGGGCGCAGCCACGAGCAGTACTTC. This encodes CASSERGRSHEQYF.

The chain couples TRBV18 to TRBJ2-3, with D perhaps matching TRBD2 (5 bases). Between the trimmed V and J ends, which lost 3 bases and 4 bases, there was a span of 8 bases. CDR1 KGHSH and CDR2 LQKENI come from the germline V gene. The CDR3 length is 13 residues. This CDR3 reads CASSPTTADTQYF. The CDR3 DNA is TGTGCCAGCTCACCGACTACGGCAGATACGCAGTATTTT.

The chain combines TRBV18 with TRBJ1-3, with unresolved D. V dropped 4 bases and J dropped 0 bases, with 19 bases sitting between them. CDR3 length: 18 residues. Germline assignment: CDR1 KGHSH and CDR2 LQKENI. CDR3 residues: CASSLRVRRTSSGNTIYF. DNA of the CDR3: TGTGCCAGCTCACTACGAGTCCGAAGAACGTCCTCTGGAAACACCATATATTTT.

The CDR3 DNA sequence: TGTGCCAGCAACGTTAAAGGGTTAGCGGGAAGACAAGAGACCCAGTACTTC. Its protein product is CASNVKGLAGRQETQYF. The rearrangement uses TRBV7-9 and TRBJ2-5; TRBD2 matches 8 bases. V was pared by 7 bases and J by 2 bases, with 15 bases of the junction left unmatched. CDR3 length: 17 amino acids. CDR1 SEHNR and CDR2 FQNEAQ come from the germline V gene (reference sequence).

This chain links TRBV28 with TRBJ2-2; 10 bases line up with TRBD1. The CDR3 consists of 16 residues. Germline CDR1 and CDR2: MDHEN and SYDVKM. With 0 bases clipped from V and 5 bases from J, the junction kept 3 bases outside the gene matches. The CDR3 bases are TGTGCCAGCAGTTTATGGGGACAGGGGTCTACCGGGGAGCTGTTTTTT. It specifies CASSLWGQGSTGELFF.

The genes are TRBV7-3 and TRBJ2-1; D perhaps matches TRBD2 (6 bases). The CDR3 is 19 amino acids. Germline V gives CDR1 SGHTA, CDR2 FQGTGA. V was cut by 3 bases and J by 0 bases, with 21 bases left in between. The CDR3 sequence: CASSFNNPRGGSSYNEQFF. CDR3 sequence (DNA): TGTGCCAGCAGCTTTAATAACCCCCGTGGGGGGAGCTCCTACAATGAGCAGTTCTTC.

The chain couples TRBV11-2 to TRBJ1-4; 8 nucleotides agree with TRBD1. CDR1 and CDR2 (germline): SGHAT, FQNNGV. CDR3 length: 13 residues. The ends lost 6 bases at V and 10 bases at J; junction bases unmatched: 7. This CDR3 reads CASRTGGGGKLFF. The CDR3 DNA follows: TGTGCCAGCAGAACAGGGGGAGGCGGAAAACTGTTTTTT. The variable domain in full, completed from reference TRBV11-2 and TRBJ1-4, reads EAGVAQSPRYKIIEKRQSVAFWCNPISGHATLYWYQQILGQGPKLLIQFQNNGVVDDSQLPKDRFSAERLKGVDSTLKIQPAKLEDSAVYLCASRTGGGGKLFFGSGTQLSVL.

In this sample, this clone turned up once. This sample also contains other DNA sequences that code for the same CDR3. The V gene is TRBV6-5, the J gene TRBJ1-3; D is unclear. Trimming left V 5 bases short and J 4 bases short, with 9 bases between. The CDR3 runs 13 residues. CDR1 MNHEY and CDR2 SVGAGI come from the germline V gene. The CDR3 sequence: CASSPVWGNTIYF. Here the CDR3 DNA reads TGTGCCAGCAGTCCGGTCTGGGGAAACACCATATATTTT.

This clone was detected only once. The rearrangement links TRBV18 to TRBJ2-1, with 8 bases that match TRBD2. The CDR3 has 18 amino acids. V dropped 2 bases and J dropped 0; count of bases not matched to a gene: 9. Germline V CDR1 and CDR2: KGHSH, LQKENI. The CDR3 protein is CASSPGLGLGSSYNEQFF. In nucleotides, the CDR3 is TGTGCCAGCTCACCAGGGTTGGGACTAGGGAGCTCCTACAATGAGCAGTTCTTC.

The chain employs TRBV2 and TRBJ1-1; perhaps TRBD1 as D (5 bases). The CDR3 covers 13 residues. V lost 6 bases and J lost 6, with 14 bases in between. In germline, CDR1 is SNHLY, CDR2 FYNNEI. CDR3 in DNA: TGTGCCAGCAGGCGGGGGTTCGGCGCTGAAGCTTTCTTT. The encoded protein is CASRRGFGAEAFF.

The chain uses TRBV2 and TRBJ1-5; 7 bases align to TRBD1. The CDR3 is made up of 18 amino acids. Germline V CDR1 and CDR2: SNHLY, FYNNEI. J lost 2 bases, V lost 6 bases, and 16 bases had no gene match. The CDR3 nucleotides read TGTGCCAGCAGGAGGGGGTTGGCGACAGGGTTGGGCAATCAGCCCCAGCATTTT. Protein product: CASRRGLATGLGNQPQHF.